A selection of T cell receptor beta chains follows, all from one sample in a study of identical twins. TCRdb passed the 5' RACE reads through MiXCR, listing each CDR3 protein once. Of some 730,000 distinct CDR3 sequences in the sample, around a sixth were seen once. This same sample was also taken into another study, of T cells expressing NK-cell markers.

The sample taken for sequencing was PBMCs. The receptors were sampled from a woman between 18 and 30 years old in good health. Both conserved end residues are part of each CDR3. The D gene is left open where the match is weak. Size values are once, few and many counts, or a class for expanded clones, and some rows have none.

-	TRBD2	TRBV20-1	TRBJ2-7	CSARDRAGVWYEQYF	TGCAGTGCTAGAGATAGGGCGGGAGTATGGTACGAGCAGTACTTC
-	-	TRBV10-2	TRBJ2-7	CASQERKVGYEQYF	TGCGCCAGCCAGGAGCGGAAAGTGGGCTACGAGCAGTACTTC
few	-	TRBV12-3/TRBV12-4	TRBJ1-1	CASSLTGGATEAFF	TGTGCCAGCAGTTTAACGGGAGGAGCGACCGAAGCTTTCTTT
-	TRBD1	TRBV12-3/TRBV12-4	TRBJ2-3	CASSLLTGGEDTQYF	TGTGCCAGCAGTCTCTTGACAGGGGGCGAAGATACGCAGTATTTT
-	TRBD2	TRBV9	TRBJ2-3	CASSPRRASGYTDTQYF	TGTGCCAGCAGCCCCCGCAGGGCTAGCGGGTACACAGATACGCAGTATTTT
few	-	TRBV9	TRBJ2-3	CASSVEVASANTDTQYF	TGTGCCAGCAGCGTAGAGGTGGCCTCCGCCAACACAGATACGCAGTATTTT
-	-	TRBV6-2/TRBV6-3	TRBJ1-1	CASSQLPGRRSTEAFF	TGTGCCAGCAGCCAGCTACCGGGACGACGAAGCACTGAAGCTTTCTTT
-	-	TRBV11-2	TRBJ2-3	CASSLGMRADTQYF	TGTGCCAGCAGCTTAGGGATGCGTGCAGATACGCAGTATTTT
-	-	TRBV12-3/TRBV12-4	TRBJ1-5	CASSFASGGQPQHF	TGTGCCAGCAGTTTTGCCAGCGGGGGTCAGCCCCAGCATTTT
few	TRBD1	TRBV12-3/TRBV12-4	TRBJ2-5	CASSLMGDSQETQYF	TGTGCCAGCAGTTTAATGGGGGACAGCCAAGAGACCCAGTACTTC
-	TRBD2	TRBV4-3	TRBJ2-4	CASSRSLAGVGNIQYF	TGCGCCAGCAGCCGGAGCCTAGCGGGAGTGGGGAACATTCAGTACTTC
-	-	TRBV6-1	TRBJ1-5	CASRTRGQGHQPQHF	TGTGCCAGCAGGACGAGGGGTCAGGGGCATCAGCCCCAGCATTTT
few	-	TRBV20-1	TRBJ2-2	CSARPTGITGELFF	TGCAGTGCTAGGCCGACAGGAATCACCGGGGAGCTGTTTTTT
-	-	TRBV7-2	TRBJ1-3	CASSLAPGASGNTIYF	TGTGCCAGCAGCTTAGCGCCTGGGGCCTCTGGAAACACCATATATTTT
-	-	TRBV5-1	TRBJ1-2	CASSADIYGYTF	TGCGCCAGCAGCGCGGACATTTATGGCTACACCTTC
-	TRBD2	TRBV12-3/TRBV12-4	TRBJ2-5	CASSSSGIREETQYF	TGTGCCAGCAGTTCAAGCGGGATACGAGAAGAGACCCAGTACTTC
few	TRBD2	TRBV25-1	TRBJ2-7	CATRLAGGYEQYF	TGTGCCACAAGACTAGCGGGAGGTTACGAGCAGTACTTC
few	-	TRBV20-1	TRBJ1-2	CSAGGFTPYGYTF	TGCAGTGCCGGGGGGTTCACCCCCTATGGCTACACCTTC
-	-	TRBV24-1	TRBJ2-5	CATSDGFKGDQETQYF	TGTGCCACCAGTGATGGTTTTAAAGGGGATCAAGAGACCCAGTACTTC
few	-	TRBV11-2	TRBJ1-4	CASSLNAVGRQGANEKLFF	TGTGCCAGCAGCTTAAACGCAGTTGGCCGGCAAGGAGCTAATGAAAAACTGTTTTTT
many	-	TRBV12-3/TRBV12-4	TRBJ1-1	CASSPPGTEAFF	TGTGCCAGCAGCCCCCCCGGCACTGAAGCTTTCTTT
few	-	TRBV25-1	TRBJ1-2	CASSESLYGYTF	TGTGCCAGCAGTGAGTCTCTCTATGGCTACACCTTC
-	-	TRBV12-3/TRBV12-4	TRBJ1-2	CASSFAGNGYTF	TGTGCCAGCAGTTTTGCTGGGAATGGCTACACCTTC
-	-	TRBV5-1	TRBJ1-1	CASSRSYRDTEAFF	TGCGCCAGCAGCCGCAGCTACAGGGACACTGAAGCTTTCTTT
-	-	TRBV9	TRBJ2-7	CASSVGIGLEQYF	TGTGCCAGCAGCGTAGGGATCGGTCTCGAGCAGTACTTC
-	-	TRBV7-9	TRBJ1-1	CASSPPGKKEAFF	TGTGCCAGCAGCCCTCCAGGGAAAAAAGAAGCTTTCTTT
few	-	TRBV7-9	TRBJ2-2	CASSSWGALTGELFF	TGTGCCAGCAGCTCGTGGGGGGCCCTCACCGGGGAGCTGTTTTTT
-	-	TRBV2	TRBJ2-3	CASILPSSTDTQYF	TGTGCCAGCATTTTACCCTCTAGCACAGATACGCAGTATTTT